Included here is one T cell receptor (beta chain) sequence, with context. Its antigen is currently unknown. Among all donors, each was a healthy Caucasian. Carrying unique molecular identifiers, the cDNA also gained a universal primer site through template switching. TCRdb ran MiXCR on the 5' RACE reads and lists one entry per CDR3 protein. The sample carries 200,000 to 300,000 distinct CDR3 sequences, roughly 10% recorded once. CDR1 is DFQATT, CDR2 SNEGSKA, per germline (reference sequence). The CDR3 totals 15 residues. With 4 bases clipped from V and 0 bases from J, the junction kept 3 bases outside the gene matches. The data derive from a study of identical twins. Whole-study results and caveats: Cord blood beta clonotypes that were abundant carried fewer insertions, and memory repertoires showed no such trend.

The sequence came from a man aged 50-60 years in good health. V gene TRBV20-1 combines with J gene TRBJ2-5; TRBD2 matches at 12 bases. Sequenced: memory T cells sorted from blood. CDR3 DNA sequence: TGCAGTGCTATTCGACTAGCGGGGGACCAAGAGACCCAGTACTTC. Its translation: CSAIRLAGDQETQYF.